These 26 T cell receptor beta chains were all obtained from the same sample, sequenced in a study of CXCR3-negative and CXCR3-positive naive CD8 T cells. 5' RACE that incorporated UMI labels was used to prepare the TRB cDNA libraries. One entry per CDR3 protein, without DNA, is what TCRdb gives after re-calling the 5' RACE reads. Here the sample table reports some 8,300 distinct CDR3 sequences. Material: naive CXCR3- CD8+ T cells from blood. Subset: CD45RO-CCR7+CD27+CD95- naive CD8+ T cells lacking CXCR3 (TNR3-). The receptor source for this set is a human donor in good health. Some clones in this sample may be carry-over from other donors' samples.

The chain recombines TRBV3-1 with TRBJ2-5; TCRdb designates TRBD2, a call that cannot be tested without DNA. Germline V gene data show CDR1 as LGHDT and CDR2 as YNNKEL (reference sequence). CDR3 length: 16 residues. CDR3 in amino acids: CASSQDSGESEETQYF.

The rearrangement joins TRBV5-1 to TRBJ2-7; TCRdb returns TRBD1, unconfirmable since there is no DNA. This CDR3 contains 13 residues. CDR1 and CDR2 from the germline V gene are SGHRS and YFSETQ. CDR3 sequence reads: CASSFDGTPDQYF.

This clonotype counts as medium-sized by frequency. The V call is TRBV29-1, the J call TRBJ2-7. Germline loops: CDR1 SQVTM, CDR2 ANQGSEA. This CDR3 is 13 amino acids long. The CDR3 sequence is CSVERESSYEQYF.

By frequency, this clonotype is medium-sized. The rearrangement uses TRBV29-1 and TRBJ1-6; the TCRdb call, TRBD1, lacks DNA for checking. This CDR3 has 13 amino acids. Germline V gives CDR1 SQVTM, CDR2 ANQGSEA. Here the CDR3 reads CSALDSSGSPLHF.

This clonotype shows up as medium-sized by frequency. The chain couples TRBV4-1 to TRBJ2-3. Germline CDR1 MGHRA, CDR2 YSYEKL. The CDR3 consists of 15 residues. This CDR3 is CASRKEHPRTDTQYF.

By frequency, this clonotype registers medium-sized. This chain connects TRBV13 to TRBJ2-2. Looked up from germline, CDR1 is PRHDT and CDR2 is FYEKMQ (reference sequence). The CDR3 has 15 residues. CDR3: CASSLALPNTGELFF. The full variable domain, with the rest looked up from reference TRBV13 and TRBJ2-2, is AAGVIQSPRHLIKEKRETATLKCYPIPRHDTVYWYQQGPGQDPQFLISFYEKMQSDKGSIPDRFSAQQFSDYHSELNMSSLELGDSALYFCASSLALPNTGELFFGEGSRLTVL.

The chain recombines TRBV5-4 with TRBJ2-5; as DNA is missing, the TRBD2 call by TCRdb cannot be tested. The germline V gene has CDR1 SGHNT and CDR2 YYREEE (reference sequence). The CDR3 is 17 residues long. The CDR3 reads CASSPTGAGGRQETQYF.

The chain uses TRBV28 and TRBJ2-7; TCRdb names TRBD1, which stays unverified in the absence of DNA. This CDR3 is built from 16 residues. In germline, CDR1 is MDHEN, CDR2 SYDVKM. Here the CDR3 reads CASSPTRDRVYYEQYF.

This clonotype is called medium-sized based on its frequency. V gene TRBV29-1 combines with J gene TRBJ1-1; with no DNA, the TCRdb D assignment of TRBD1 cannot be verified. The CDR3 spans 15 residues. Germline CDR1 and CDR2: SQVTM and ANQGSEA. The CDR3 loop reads CSVEPQGIMNTEAFF. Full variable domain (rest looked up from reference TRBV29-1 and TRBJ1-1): SAVISQKPSRDICQRGTSLTIQCQVDSQVTMMFWYRQQPGQSLTLIATANQGSEATYESGFVIDKFPISRPNLTFSTLTVSNMSPEDSSIYLCSVEPQGIMNTEAFFGQGTRLTVV.

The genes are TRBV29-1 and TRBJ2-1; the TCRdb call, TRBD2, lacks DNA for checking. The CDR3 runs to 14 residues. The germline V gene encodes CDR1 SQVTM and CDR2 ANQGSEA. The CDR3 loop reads CSVDGSSTYNEQFF.

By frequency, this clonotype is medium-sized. CDR3 sequence reads: CSVEDISDTEQFF. The chain couples TRBV29-1 to TRBJ2-1. Germline-derived CDR1 and CDR2 are SQVTM and ANQGSEA. There are 13 residues in the CDR3.

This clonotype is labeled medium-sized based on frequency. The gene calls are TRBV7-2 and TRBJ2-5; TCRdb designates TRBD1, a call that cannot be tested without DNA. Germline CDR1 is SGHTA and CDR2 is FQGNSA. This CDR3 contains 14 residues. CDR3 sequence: CASSLVREGETQYF.

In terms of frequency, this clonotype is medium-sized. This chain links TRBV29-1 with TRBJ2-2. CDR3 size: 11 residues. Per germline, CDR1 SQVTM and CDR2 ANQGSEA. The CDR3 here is CSVVEFGELFF.

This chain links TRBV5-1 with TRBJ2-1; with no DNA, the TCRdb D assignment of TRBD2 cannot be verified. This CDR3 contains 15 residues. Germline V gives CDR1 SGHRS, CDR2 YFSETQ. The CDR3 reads CASSVALAGDNEQFF.

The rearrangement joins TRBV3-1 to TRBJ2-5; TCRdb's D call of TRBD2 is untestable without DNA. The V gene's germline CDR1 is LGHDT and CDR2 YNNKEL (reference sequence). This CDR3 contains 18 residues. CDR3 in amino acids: CASSPGLAGVRTEETQYF.

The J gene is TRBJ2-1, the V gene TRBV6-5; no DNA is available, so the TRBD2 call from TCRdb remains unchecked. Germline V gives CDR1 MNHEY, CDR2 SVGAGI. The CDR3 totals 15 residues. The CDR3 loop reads CASSLLAGSYNEQFF.

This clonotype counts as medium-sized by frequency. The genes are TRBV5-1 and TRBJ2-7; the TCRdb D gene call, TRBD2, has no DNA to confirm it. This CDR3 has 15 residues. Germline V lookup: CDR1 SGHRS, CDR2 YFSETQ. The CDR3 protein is CASSLVLAGDYEQYF.

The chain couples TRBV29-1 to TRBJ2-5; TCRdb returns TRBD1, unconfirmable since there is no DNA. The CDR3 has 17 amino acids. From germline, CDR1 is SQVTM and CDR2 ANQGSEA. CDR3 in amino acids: CSVVLTWGGSVTETQYF.

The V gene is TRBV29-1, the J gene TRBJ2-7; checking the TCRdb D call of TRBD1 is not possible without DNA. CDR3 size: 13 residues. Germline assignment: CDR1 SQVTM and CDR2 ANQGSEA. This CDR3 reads CSVVRPRSYEQYF.

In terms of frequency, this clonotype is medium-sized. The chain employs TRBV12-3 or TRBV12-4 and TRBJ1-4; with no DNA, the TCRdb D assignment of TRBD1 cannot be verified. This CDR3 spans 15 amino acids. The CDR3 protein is CASSPSGGWGEKLFF.

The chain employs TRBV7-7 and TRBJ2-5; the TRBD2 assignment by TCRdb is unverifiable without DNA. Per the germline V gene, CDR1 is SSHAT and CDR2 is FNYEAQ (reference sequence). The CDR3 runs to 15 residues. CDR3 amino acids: CASSLAPSGQETQYF.

CDR3 sequence: CASSLSIPSGLDSYEQYF. The chain joins TRBV27 to TRBJ2-7; the TCRdb D gene call, TRBD2, has no DNA to confirm it. Germline loops: CDR1 MNHEY, CDR2 SMNVEV (reference sequence). CDR3 length: 18 amino acids.

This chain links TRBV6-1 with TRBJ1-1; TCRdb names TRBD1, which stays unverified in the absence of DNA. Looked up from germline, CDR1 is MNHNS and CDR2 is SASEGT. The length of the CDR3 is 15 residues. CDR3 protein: CASSEYRQPNTEAFF.

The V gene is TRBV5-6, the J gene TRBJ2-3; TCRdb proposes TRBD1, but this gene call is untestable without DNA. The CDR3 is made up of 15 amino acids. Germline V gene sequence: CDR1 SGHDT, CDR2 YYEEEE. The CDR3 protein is CASSWSAGDTDTQYF.

CDR3 region: CASQPGLEFYEQFF. V is TRBV7-9 and J is TRBJ2-1; TCRdb picks TRBD2, but there is no DNA to check that call. This CDR3 comprises 14 residues. Germline CDR1 and CDR2: SEHNR and FQNEAQ (reference sequence).

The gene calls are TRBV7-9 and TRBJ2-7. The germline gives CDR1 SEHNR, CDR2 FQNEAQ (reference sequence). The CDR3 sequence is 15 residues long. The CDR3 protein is CASSVASGGSYEQYF.